This TCR beta chain was retrieved from a study of blood T cell repertoires in COVID-19. For the study at large: Samples taken during acute and convalescent COVID-19 were collected in the United States, Italy and Spain. The cDNA or gDNA used as material had been derived from T cells, B-cell-depleted T cells, or PBMCs.

In the source study's methods: Amplification from reference gene primers served as the basis for estimated nucleated cell counts. This table comes from immunoSEQ multiplex PCR, and its TCRdb copy is limited to in-frame clones, with some not included. D and trimming were read from the DNA, whereas the V and J calls and clone size are those reported in that table. The sample yields about 210,000 clones, around four fifths seen once. The CDR3 contains 13 residues. V gave up 6 bases and J gave up 7 bases; unmatched junction bases: 3. Germline V lookup: CDR1 MNHNY, CDR2 SVGAGI (reference sequence). The chain couples TRBV6-6 to TRBJ1-6; TRBD1 aligns across 7 bases. Sequencing used peripheral blood. This sequence originates from a middle-aged man with active or convalescent COVID-19. Here the CDR3 DNA reads TGTGCCAGCAGCGGGACAGAGAATTCACCCCTCCACTTT. The encoded protein is CASSGTENSPLHF.